This note documents a single T cell receptor (beta chain) sequence. These data are taken from a study of blood T cell repertoires in COVID-19. Across the study: Material from acute and convalescent COVID-19 was sourced from the United States, Italy and Spain.

Clones were sequenced by immunoSEQ multiplex PCR, and TCRdb holds only the in-frame ones, with some missing. Altogether a few hundred thousand clones are present, 88% being singletons, with the ten largest covering around 9.6%. This CDR3 spans 17 amino acids. The chain uses TRBV21-1 and TRBJ1-5; TRBD1, the D gene given by the table, was not confirmed from the DNA. TRBV21-1 is tagged as a pseudogene. The source material was peripheral blood. The receptor comes from a woman aged 65 to 85 with COVID-19, enrolled during active disease. CDR3 loop: CASSKGERGNSNQPQHF. The CDR3 DNA reads TGTGCCAGCAGCAAAGGGGAAAGGGGTAATAGCAATCAGCCCCAGCATTTT.